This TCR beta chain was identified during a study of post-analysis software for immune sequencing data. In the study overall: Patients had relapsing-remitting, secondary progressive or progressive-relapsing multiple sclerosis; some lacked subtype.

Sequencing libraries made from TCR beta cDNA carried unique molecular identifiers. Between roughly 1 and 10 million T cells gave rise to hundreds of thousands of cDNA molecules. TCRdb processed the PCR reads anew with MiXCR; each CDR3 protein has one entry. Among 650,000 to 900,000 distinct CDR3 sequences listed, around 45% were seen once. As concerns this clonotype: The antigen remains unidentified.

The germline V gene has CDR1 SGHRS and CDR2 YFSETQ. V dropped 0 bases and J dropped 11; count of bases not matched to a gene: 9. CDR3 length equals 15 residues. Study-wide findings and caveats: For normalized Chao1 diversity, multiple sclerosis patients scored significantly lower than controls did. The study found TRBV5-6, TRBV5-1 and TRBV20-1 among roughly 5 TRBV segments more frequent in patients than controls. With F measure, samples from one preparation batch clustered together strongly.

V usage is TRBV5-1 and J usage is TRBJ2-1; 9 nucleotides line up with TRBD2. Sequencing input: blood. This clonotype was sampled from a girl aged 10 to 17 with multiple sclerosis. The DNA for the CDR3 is TGCGCCAGCAGCTTGGAAGGGACTAGCCGAGTAAAGCAGTTCTTC. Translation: CASSLEGTSRVKQFF.